Each of the 7 T cell receptor beta chains below was sequenced from the same sample in a study of T cell responses to AZD1222 COVID-19 vaccine. The data were produced by immunoSEQ multiplex PCR, yet TCRdb's version contains in-frame clones alone and is incomplete. The sample carries tens of thousands of clones, around four fifths recorded once. The starting material was peripheral blood, obtained on day 0 of MenACWY control vaccination. These receptors were taken from an adult in good health.

The J gene is TRBJ2-5, the V gene TRBV15; D may match TRBD1 or TRBD2 (6 bases each). This CDR3 region has 16 residues. CDR1 LNHNV and CDR2 YYDKDF come from the germline V gene (reference sequence). Trimming removed 0 bases at V and 1 base at J, with 12 bases between. The CDR3 sequence is CATSRDRGGPQETQYF. CDR3 bases: TGTGCCACCAGCAGAGATCGAGGGGGGCCCCAAGAGACCCAGTACTTC.

This sequence joins TRBV5-6 and TRBJ1-2; D is ambiguous. V lost 4 bases to trimming and J lost 1 base, with 11 bases between them. CDR3 length: 14 amino acids. In germline, CDR1 is SGHDT, CDR2 YYEEEE. The DNA for the CDR3 is TGTGCCAGCAGCCCCCGGCAGATTAACTATGGCTACACCTTC. Translated, it gives CASSPRQINYGYTF.

The chain recombines TRBV18 with TRBJ2-4; 7 bases are shared with TRBD2. Trimming removed 2 bases from V and 6 bases from J; junction bases left unmatched: 7. CDR1 and CDR2 (germline): KGHSH, LQKENI. The CDR3 loop spans 15 amino acids. The CDR3: CASSPEQGGGNIQYF. Written as DNA, the CDR3 is TGTGCCAGCTCACCAGAGCAGGGCGGGGGAAACATTCAGTACTTC. Supplemented by reference TRBV18 and TRBJ2-4, the full variable domain reads NAGVMQNPRHLVRRRGQEARLRCSPMKGHSHVYWYRQLPEEGLKFMVYLQKENIIDESGMPKERFSAEFPKEGPSILRIQQVVRGDSAAYFCASSPEQGGGNIQYFGAGTRLSVL.

This clone has more than one count but fewer than ten. The V and J genes are TRBV11-2 and TRBJ2-1; 8 bases agree with TRBD2. Trimming at V came to 4 bases and at J to 7 bases, leaving 6 bases not matched to a gene. Germline loops: CDR1 SGHAT, CDR2 FQNNGV. The CDR3 totals 14 residues. The CDR3 is CASSSQRGRNEQFF. CDR3 bases: TGTGCCAGCAGCTCCCAGCGGGGGAGGAATGAGCAGTTCTTC. The variable domain in full, with the rest retrieved from reference TRBV11-2 and TRBJ2-1, is EAGVAQSPRYKIIEKRQSVAFWCNPISGHATLYWYQQILGQGPKLLIQFQNNGVVDDSQLPKDRFSAERLKGVDSTLKIQPAKLEDSAVYLCASSSQRGRNEQFFGPGTRLTVL.

This clone was observed a single time. The chain couples TRBV27 to TRBJ2-7; 9 positions agree with TRBD1. CDR1 is MNHEY, CDR2 SMNVEV, per germline (reference sequence). V was pared by 7 bases and J by 5 bases, with 15 bases of the junction left unmatched. CDR3 length equals 16 residues. The CDR3 region has the DNA TGTGCCAGCACCGCCCATAGGGGGACAGGGCTCCACGAGCAGTACTTC. It translates to CASTAHRGTGLHEQYF.

The chain has TRBV6-2 or TRBV6-3 and TRBJ2-2; D tentatively reads TRBD1 or TRBD2 (5 bases each). V was cut by 0 bases and J by 1 base, with 12 bases left in between. The CDR3 spans 17 residues. The germline V gene has CDR1 MNHEY and CDR2 SVGEGT. CDR3 amino acids: CASSYSPGTRNTGELFF. CDR3 nucleotide sequence: TGTGCCAGCAGTTACTCGCCAGGGACCAGGAACACCGGGGAGCTGTTTTTT.

V usage is TRBV27 and J usage is TRBJ2-1; D is possibly TRBD1 or TRBD2 (5 bases each). The V and J ends lost 2 bases and 9 bases respectively, with 17 bases between them. This CDR3 contains 15 residues. CDR1 and CDR2 (germline): MNHEY, SMNVEV (reference sequence). The CDR3 coding sequence is TGTGCCAGCAGTTTAAATCCGTGGGGTGGGGGTGAGCAGTTCTTC. Translating gives CASSLNPWGGGEQFF.